This TCR beta chain was profiled in a study of blood T cell repertoires in COVID-19. Study details: Samples of COVID-19 (acute and convalescent) were obtained from the United States, Italy and Spain. PBMCs, B-cell-depleted T cells, or T cells were the source of the cDNA or gDNA that made up the material.

Original methodology: Estimated nucleated cell counts came from reference gene primer amplification. Generated by immunoSEQ multiplex PCR, the TCRdb table keeps only in-frame clones and is missing some. The DNA gave D and trimming, while V, J and clone size come from that table. The sample holds some 80,000 clones, around 83% seen once. Germline loops: CDR1 SGHRS, CDR2 YFSETQ. The CDR3 length is 15 residues. Trimming pared 4 bases from V and 1 base from J, leaving 11 bases between. The origin of this receptor is a woman in her seventies with acute or convalescent COVID-19. The V call is TRBV5-1, the J call TRBJ2-2; D possibly corresponds to TRBD2 (5 bases). Specimen: peripheral blood. CDR3 DNA: TGCGCCAGCAGCGGGAGTCGGGTGAACACCGGGGAGCTGTTTTTT. Protein: CASSGSRVNTGELFF.